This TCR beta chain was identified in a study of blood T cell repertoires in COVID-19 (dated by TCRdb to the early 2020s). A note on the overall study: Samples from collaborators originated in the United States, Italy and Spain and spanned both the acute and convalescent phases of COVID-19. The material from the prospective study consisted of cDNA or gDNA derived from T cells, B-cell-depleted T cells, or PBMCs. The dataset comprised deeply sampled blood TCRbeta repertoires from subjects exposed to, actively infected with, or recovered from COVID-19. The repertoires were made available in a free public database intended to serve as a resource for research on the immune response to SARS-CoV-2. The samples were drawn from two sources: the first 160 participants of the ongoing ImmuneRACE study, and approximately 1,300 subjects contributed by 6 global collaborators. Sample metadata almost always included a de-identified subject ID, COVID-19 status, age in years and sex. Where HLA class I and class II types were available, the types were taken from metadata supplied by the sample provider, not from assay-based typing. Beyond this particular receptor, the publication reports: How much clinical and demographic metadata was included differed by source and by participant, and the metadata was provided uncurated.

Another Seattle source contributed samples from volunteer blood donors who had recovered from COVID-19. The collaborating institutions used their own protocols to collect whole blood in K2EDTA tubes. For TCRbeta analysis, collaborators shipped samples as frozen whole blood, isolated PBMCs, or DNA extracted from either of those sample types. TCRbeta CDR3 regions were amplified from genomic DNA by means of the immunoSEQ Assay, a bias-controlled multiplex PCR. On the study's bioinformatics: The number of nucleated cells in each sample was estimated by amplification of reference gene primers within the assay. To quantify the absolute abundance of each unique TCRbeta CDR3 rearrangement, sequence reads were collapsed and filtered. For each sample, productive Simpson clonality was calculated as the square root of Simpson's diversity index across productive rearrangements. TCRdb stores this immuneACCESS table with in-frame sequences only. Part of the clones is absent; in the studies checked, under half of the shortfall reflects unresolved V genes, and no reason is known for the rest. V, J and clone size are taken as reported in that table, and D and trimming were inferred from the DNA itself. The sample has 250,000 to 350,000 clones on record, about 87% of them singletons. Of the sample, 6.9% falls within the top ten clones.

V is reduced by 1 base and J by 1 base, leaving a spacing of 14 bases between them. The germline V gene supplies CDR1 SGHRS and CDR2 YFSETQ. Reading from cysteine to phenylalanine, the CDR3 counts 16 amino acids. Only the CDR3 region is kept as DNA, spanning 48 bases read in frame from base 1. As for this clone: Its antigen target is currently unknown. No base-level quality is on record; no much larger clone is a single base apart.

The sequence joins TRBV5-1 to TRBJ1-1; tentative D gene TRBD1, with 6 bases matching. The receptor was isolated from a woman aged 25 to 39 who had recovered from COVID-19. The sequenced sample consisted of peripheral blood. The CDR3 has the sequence CASSLLGGGTNTEAFF. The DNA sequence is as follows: TGCGCCAGCAGCTTGTTGGGCGGGGGCACGAACACTGAAGCTTTCTTT.